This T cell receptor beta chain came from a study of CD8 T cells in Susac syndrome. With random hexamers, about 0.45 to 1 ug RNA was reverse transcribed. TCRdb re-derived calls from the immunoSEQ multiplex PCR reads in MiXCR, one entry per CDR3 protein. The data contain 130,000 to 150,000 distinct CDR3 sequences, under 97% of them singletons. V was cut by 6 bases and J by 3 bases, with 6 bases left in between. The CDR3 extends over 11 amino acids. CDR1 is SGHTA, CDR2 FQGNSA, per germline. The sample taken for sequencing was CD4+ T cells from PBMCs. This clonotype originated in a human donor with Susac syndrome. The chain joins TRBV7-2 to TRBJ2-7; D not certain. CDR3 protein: CASSLRYEQYF. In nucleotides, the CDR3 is TGTGCCAGCAGTTTACGCTACGAGCAGTACTTC.